The 27 T cell receptor beta chains given below trace back to one sample, sequenced in a study of blood T cell repertoires in COVID-19. TCRdb's copy holds only in-frame clones and misses some; the assay was immunoSEQ multiplex PCR. This table holds around 140,000 clones, more than 75% found once. Material for sequencing was peripheral blood. Every receptor here comes from a human donor with acute or convalescent COVID-19. The donor label of this sample is uncertain.

J is TRBJ2-3 and V is TRBV19; TRBD1 matches 9 bases. This CDR3 has 14 residues. Germline CDR1 is LNHDA and CDR2 is SQIVND (reference sequence). The J segment lost 3 bases and the V segment lost 7 bases, leaving 5 bases of the junction unmatched. As DNA, the CDR3 is TGTGCCAGTACCCCACAGGGGGCGACAGATACGCAGTATTTT. Translation gives CASTPQGATDTQYF.

The chain has TRBV19 and TRBJ1-3, with no clear D. Germline lookup yields CDR1 LNHDA and CDR2 SQIVND (reference sequence). The CDR3 is 11 residues long. V dropped 7 bases and J dropped 4 bases, with 5 bases sitting between them. Written as DNA, the CDR3 is TGTGCCAGTACCTACGGAAACACCATATATTTT. Translating it yields CASTYGNTIYF.

The V call is TRBV5-4, the J call TRBJ1-1; perhaps TRBD1 as D (5 bases). Germline-derived CDR1 and CDR2 are SGHNT and YYREEE (reference sequence). V lost 4 bases and J lost 12, with 16 bases in between. The CDR3 runs to 12 residues. CDR3 sequence: CASSLTPGLTFF. CDR3 bases: TGTGCCAGCAGCCTAACACCGGGACTAACTTTCTTT.

This clone appeared a few times. The CDR3 DNA follows: TGTGCCTGGAGTGATGGACAGGTTGCTAACTATGGCTACACCTTC. Translated, it gives CAWSDGQVANYGYTF. This rearrangement joins TRBV30 to TRBJ1-2; 7 nucleotides agree with TRBD1. Germline V gene data show CDR1 as GTSNPN and CDR2 as SVGIG (reference sequence). Losses at the gene ends were 1 base for V and 0 bases for J; bases not matched to a gene: 5. CDR3 size: 15 residues.

The CDR3 loop is CASSHGTQGYEQYF. In DNA, the CDR3 is TGCGCCAGCAGCCATGGAACACAGGGGTACGAGCAGTACTTC. The chain links TRBV4-1 to TRBJ2-7, with 7 positions matching TRBD1. Germline values: CDR1 MGHRA, CDR2 YSYEKL. Trimming at V came to 3 bases and at J to 4 bases, leaving 6 bases not matched to a gene. This CDR3 is built from 14 residues.

The chain is built from TRBV5-1 and TRBJ1-1, with a weak D call TRBD1 (6 bases). The CDR3 length is 13 residues. The V end lost 3 bases, the J end lost 5 bases, and 11 bases lay between the germline ends. The germline V gene encodes CDR1 SGHRS and CDR2 YFSETQ. The CDR3 loop reads CASSSRGGTEAFF. CDR3 in DNA: TGCGCCAGCAGCTCGAGGGGGGGAACTGAAGCTTTCTTT.

The chain uses TRBV4-2 and TRBJ1-4; D ambiguous. V lost 2 bases and J 0 bases, leaving 7 bases between the germline ends. This CDR3 region has 15 residues. Germline V CDR1 and CDR2: LGHNA, YNFKEQ. CDR3 residues: CASSQSPATNEKLFF. In DNA form, the CDR3 reads TGTGCCAGCAGCCAATCCCCCGCAACTAATGAAAAACTGTTTTTT.

V is TRBV7-8 and J is TRBJ1-3, with 7 bases identical to TRBD1. The germline CDR1 and CDR2 sequences are SGHVS and FQNEAQ. V was pared by 2 bases and J by 0 bases, with 7 bases of the junction left unmatched. The CDR3 extends over 17 amino acids. CDR3 sequence: CASSLWDRSSSGNTIYF. DNA of the CDR3: TGTGCCAGCAGCTTATGGGACAGATCCAGCTCTGGAAACACCATATATTTT.

The V and J genes are TRBV5-5 and TRBJ1-2, with D hard to call. This CDR3 is built from 15 residues. The V and J ends lost 0 bases and 8 bases respectively, with 17 bases between them. The V gene's germline CDR1 is SGHKS and CDR2 YYEKEE (reference sequence). CDR3 sequence reads: CASSLADQLGGGYTF. CDR3 bases: TGTGCCAGCAGCTTGGCTGACCAGCTAGGAGGAGGCTACACCTTC.

The chain carries TRBV7-9 and TRBJ1-2; possibly TRBD1 for D (5 bases). The length of the CDR3 is 14 residues. Trimming cost V 4 bases and J 4 bases, with 13 bases left between them. The germline gives CDR1 SEHNR, CDR2 FQNEAQ (reference sequence). The CDR3 DNA reads TGTGCCAGCAGCTCCTACACAGGTTCCTATGGCTACACCTTC. Translating it yields CASSSYTGSYGYTF.

The chain carries TRBV10-2 and TRBJ2-5, with TRBD1 identical over 7 bases. CDR1 and CDR2 from the germline V gene are WSHSY and SAAADI. J lost 3 bases, V lost 6 bases, and 10 bases had no gene match. The CDR3 contains 15 residues. The CDR3 bases are TGCGCCAGCAGAGAGCCGGGACAGCTAAAAGAGACCCAGTACTTC. It specifies CASREPGQLKETQYF.

The V gene is TRBV5-1, the J gene TRBJ1-1; 7 bases line up with TRBD1. J lost 1 base, V lost 4 bases, and 7 bases had no gene match. Germline V gives CDR1 SGHRS, CDR2 YFSETQ. This CDR3 comprises 15 residues. The CDR3, as DNA: TGCGCCAGCAGCCCCGGACAGGTGGGGAACACTGAAGCTTTCTTT. Its translation is CASSPGQVGNTEAFF. The whole variable domain, filled in from reference TRBV5-1 and TRBJ1-1, reads KAGVTQTPRYLIKTRGQQVTLSCSPISGHRSVSWYQQTPGQGLQFLFEYFSETQRNKGNFPGRFSGRQFSNSRSEMNVSTLELGDSALYLCASSPGQVGNTEAFFGQGTRLTVV.

This rearrangement joins TRBV19 to TRBJ1-5; D remains ambiguous. Germline CDR1 LNHDA, CDR2 SQIVND (reference sequence). Trimming took 4 bases from V and 7 from J, leaving 17 bases between them. The CDR3 totals 15 residues. The CDR3 DNA sequence: TGTGCCAGTAGTACTGACGGGTCTTTCGGCCAGCCCCAGCATTTT. Protein: CASSTDGSFGQPQHF.

This clone was detected only a few times. The CDR3 loop is CASSLNRDYEQYF. CDR3 sequence (DNA): TGCGCCAGCAGCTTGAACAGGGACTACGAGCAGTACTTC. The chain employs TRBV5-1 and TRBJ2-7; D possibly corresponds to TRBD1 (6 bases). With 1 base removed from V and 3 bases from J, the gap between germline ends came to 8 bases. The germline gives CDR1 SGHRS, CDR2 YFSETQ. This CDR3 has 13 residues.

The chain employs TRBV11-3 and TRBJ2-1; no clear D gene. Trimming took 4 bases from V and 8 from J, leaving 12 bases between them. Looked up from germline, CDR1 is SGHNT and CDR2 is YENEEA. CDR3 length: 13 amino acids. The CDR3, as DNA: TGTGCCAGCAGCTCGAGAGGTTCCCATGAGCAGTTCTTC. It yields the protein CASSSRGSHEQFF.

V and J are TRBV7-2 and TRBJ1-6, with D unresolved. CDR3 size: 12 residues. The V gene's germline CDR1 is SGHTA and CDR2 FQGNSA. Trimming shortened V by 5 bases and J by 6 bases, and 5 bases separated the two germline ends. CDR3 region: CASSPVNSPLHF. Here the CDR3 DNA reads TGTGCCAGCAGCCCAGTTAATTCACCCCTCCACTTT.

This chain uses TRBV5-8 with TRBJ1-4, with D uncertain. V gave up 3 bases and J gave up 8 bases, with 8 bases separating them. This CDR3 comprises 12 residues. Germline-derived CDR1 and CDR2 are SGHTS and YDEGEE. The CDR3: CASSSREEKLFF. Written as DNA, the CDR3 is TGTGCCAGCAGCTCCCGAGAGGAAAAACTGTTTTTT.

The V gene is TRBV19, the J gene TRBJ1-5; D might be TRBD1 (5 bases). From germline, CDR1 is LNHDA and CDR2 SQIVND (reference sequence). Trimming stripped 4 bases from V and 3 bases from J, with 10 bases between. The length of the CDR3 is 14 residues. The CDR3 is CASSSQGDNQPQHF. In DNA, the CDR3 is TGTGCCAGTAGTAGCCAAGGGGACAATCAGCCCCAGCATTTT.

The chain employs TRBV12-3 or TRBV12-4 and TRBJ1-2, with D possibly TRBD1 on 6 matching bases. With 7 bases removed from V and 4 bases from J, the gap between germline ends came to 10 bases. CDR3 length: 12 residues. The CDR3 DNA reads as TGTGCCAGCAACCGGGACACCTATGGCTACACCTTC. Its translation is CASNRDTYGYTF.

The chain employs TRBV7-3 and TRBJ1-1; TRBD1 is a possible D gene (5 bases). CDR3 length: 13 residues. Deletions cut 4 bases from V and 1 base from J, with 7 bases between. Per the germline V gene, CDR1 is SGHTA and CDR2 is FQGTGA. CDR3 protein: CASSYQGNTEAFF. Here the CDR3 DNA reads TGTGCCAGCAGCTATCAGGGGAACACTGAAGCTTTCTTT.

This chain links TRBV7-2 with TRBJ1-1; D gene uncertain. Trimming shortened V by 5 bases and J by 0 bases, and 10 bases separated the two germline ends. There are 14 residues in the CDR3. Germline V CDR1 and CDR2: SGHTA, FQGNSA. Written as DNA, the CDR3 is TGTGCCAGCAGCCCGATAGCGGTGAACACTGAAGCTTTCTTT. Protein product: CASSPIAVNTEAFF.

V and J are TRBV29-1 and TRBJ1-1; no firm D call. With 1 base removed from V and 4 bases from J, the gap between germline ends came to 4 bases. This CDR3 has 11 residues. Germline V gene data show CDR1 as SQVTM and CDR2 as ANQGSEA. This CDR3 is CSVEGSTEAFF. The CDR3 DNA is TGCAGCGTTGAAGGTAGCACTGAAGCTTTCTTT.

The J gene is TRBJ1-1, the V gene TRBV12-5; D not certain. Germline V gene data show CDR1 as LGHNT and CDR2 as FRNRAP. V shed 6 bases and J shed 1 base, with 9 bases lying between them. CDR3 size: 13 residues. In nucleotides, the CDR3 is TGTGCTAGTGGGCGCGATTGGAACACTGAAGCTTTCTTT. Translated: CASGRDWNTEAFF.

CDR3 loop: CASSGDRYSDTQYF. CDR3 coding DNA: TGTGCCAGCAGTGGGGACAGGTACTCAGATACGCAGTATTTT. This chain links TRBV7-3 with TRBJ2-3; the match to TRBD1 covers 8 bases. CDR1 is SGHTA, CDR2 FQGTGA, per germline. V lost 6 bases and J lost 4; bases outside the gene matches: 6. The CDR3 consists of 14 residues.

The rearrangement uses TRBV6-5 and TRBJ1-1, with 7 bases that match TRBD1. The CDR3 has 13 amino acids. Looked up from germline, CDR1 is MNHEY and CDR2 is SVGAGI. V shed 7 bases, J shed 4 bases, and the junction held 6 bases outside the gene matches. The CDR3 loop reads CASNLEGATEAFF. CDR3 sequence (DNA): TGTGCCAGCAACCTAGAGGGGGCCACTGAAGCTTTCTTT.

CDR3 residues: CAWSRGSSTDTQYF. The CDR3 DNA sequence: TGTGCCTGGAGTCGGGGGAGTTCCACAGATACGCAGTATTTT. V and J are TRBV30 and TRBJ2-3; TRBD2 might be the D (6 bases). The CDR3 covers 14 residues. Germline V gives CDR1 GTSNPN, CDR2 SVGIG (reference sequence). The V gene lost 2 bases and the J gene lost 2 bases, with 11 bases spanning the gap. Drawing the rest from reference TRBV30 and TRBJ2-3, the complete variable domain is SQTIHQWPATLVQPVGSPLSLECTVEGTSNPNLYWYRQAAGRGLQLLFYSVGIGQISSEVPQNLSASRPQDRQFILSSKKLLLSDSGFYLCAWSRGSSTDTQYFGPGTRLTVL.

This clone was picked up one time. This rearrangement joins TRBV6-2 or TRBV6-3 to TRBJ1-1; D perhaps matches TRBD1 (5 bases). There are 14 residues in the CDR3. Germline V gene lookup returns CDR1 MNHEY and CDR2 SVGEGT. Trimming removed 1 base at V and 4 bases at J, with 10 bases between. This chain's CDR3 is CASSYLGGTTEAFF. The CDR3, as DNA: TGTGCCAGCAGTTACTTGGGGGGAACCACTGAAGCTTTCTTT.